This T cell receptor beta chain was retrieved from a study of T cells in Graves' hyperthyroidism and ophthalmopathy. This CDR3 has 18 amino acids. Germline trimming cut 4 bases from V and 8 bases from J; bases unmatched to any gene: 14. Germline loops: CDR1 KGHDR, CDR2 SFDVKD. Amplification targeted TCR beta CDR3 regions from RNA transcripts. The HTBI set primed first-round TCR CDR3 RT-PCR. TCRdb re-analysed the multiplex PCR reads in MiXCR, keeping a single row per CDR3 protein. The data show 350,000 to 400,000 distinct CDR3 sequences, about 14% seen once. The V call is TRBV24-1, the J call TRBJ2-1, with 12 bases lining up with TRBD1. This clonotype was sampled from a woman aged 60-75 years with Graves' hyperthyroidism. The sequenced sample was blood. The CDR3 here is CATSESGQGASGNHEQFF. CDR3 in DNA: TGTGCCACCAGTGAGTCGGGACAGGGGGCTAGCGGGAACCATGAGCAGTTCTTC.